Below are 4 T cell receptor beta chains sequenced from a single sample in a study of blood T cell repertoires in COVID-19. The protocol was immunoSEQ multiplex PCR, while the TCRdb copy is restricted to in-frame clones and leaves out a portion. The sample lists 170,000 or so clones, approximately 83% occurring once. The sequenced sample consisted of peripheral blood. The source is a man aged 50 to 59 with active or convalescent COVID-19.

This chain joins TRBV7-3 and TRBJ2-3; 12 nucleotides align to TRBD2. Looked up from germline, CDR1 is SGHTA and CDR2 is FQGTGA. Trimming removed 3 bases from V and 5 bases from J; junction bases left unmatched: 6. The CDR3 runs to 16 residues. DNA of the CDR3: TGTGCCAGCAGCTTTGCTAGCGGGGGGGCCAGAGATACGCAGTATTTT. This sequence encodes CASSFASGGARDTQYF.

This CDR3 is CASSSNLGQGSGANVLTF. CDR3 sequence (DNA): TGTGCCAGCAGTTCAAATCTCGGACAGGGGTCTGGGGCCAACGTCCTGACTTTC. V is TRBV3-1 (or the pseudogene TRBV3-2) and J is TRBJ2-6; TRBD1 matches 9 bases. CDR1 and CDR2 (germline): LGHDT, YNNKEL (reference sequence). This CDR3 region has 18 residues. The J segment lost 1 base and the V segment lost 6 bases, leaving 10 bases of the junction unmatched.

The chain employs TRBV28 and TRBJ2-1; D is undetermined. CDR1 and CDR2 from the germline V gene are MDHEN and SYDVKM. This CDR3 comprises 16 residues. V lost 3 bases and J lost 4, with 16 bases in between. The CDR3, as DNA: TGTGCCAGCAGTTTTCGTGACGACATGCCATACAATGAGCAGTTCTTC. It codes for CASSFRDDMPYNEQFF. Full variable domain (missing parts from reference TRBV28 and TRBJ2-1): DVKVTQSSRYLVKRTGEKVFLECVQDMDHENMFWYRQDPGLGLRLIYFSYDVKMKEKGDIPEGYSVSREKKERFSLILESASTNQTSMYLCASSFRDDMPYNEQFFGPGTRLTVL.

The chain is built from TRBV5-4 and TRBJ1-3; TRBD1 is a possible D gene (6 bases). The V gene lost 2 bases and the J gene lost 0 bases, with 15 bases spanning the gap. The CDR3 consists of 17 residues. Per the germline V gene, CDR1 is SGHNT and CDR2 is YYREEE (reference sequence). In nucleotides, the CDR3 is TGTGCCAGCAGCTTTCGAACAGGGACCTTCTCTGGAAACACCATATATTTT. Translated: CASSFRTGTFSGNTIYF. The whole variable domain, remainder taken from reference TRBV5-4 and TRBJ1-3, is ETGVTQSPTHLIKTRGQQVTLRCSSQSGHNTVSWYQQALGQGPQFIFQYYREEENGRGNFPPRFSGLQFPNYSSELNVNALELDDSALYLCASSFRTGTFSGNTIYFGEGSWLTVV.